The sequence of this T cell receptor beta chain was determined in a study of tissue T cells after allogeneic stem cell transplantation. Looking at the study overall: Samples with visible lymphocytes on H&E were prioritized for sequencing.

Whole-study findings and limits: Motif-based clustering found tissue-specific repertoire signatures shared across patients, though few clones were shared.

Measured with immunoSEQ multiplex PCR; TCRdb has only the in-frame clones, and not every one. The top ten hold about a tenth of the sample, which has 8,900 or so clones, roughly two thirds seen once. The germline gives CDR1 KGHSH, CDR2 LQKENI. V gave up 1 base and J gave up 1 base, with 5 bases separating them. This CDR3 comprises 14 residues. This clone has a single count. Its cognate antigen is unknown. This rearrangement joins TRBV18 to TRBJ1-5; no definite D call. Sequences were derived from tissue from the ileum, sampled at autopsy. This receptor was taken from a woman aged 18 to 55 with breast cancer. The CDR3 loop is CASSPLSSNQPQHF. CDR3 in DNA: TGTGCCAGCTCACCACTATCGAGCAATCAGCCCCAGCATTTT. The full variable domain, its missing parts supplied by reference TRBV18 and TRBJ1-5, is NAGVMQNPRHLVRRRGQEARLRCSPMKGHSHVYWYRQLPEEGLKFMVYLQKENIIDESGMPKERFSAEFPKEGPSILRIQQVVRGDSAAYFCASSPLSSNQPQHFGDGTRLSIL.